These T cell receptor beta chains were read from a single sample in a study of shared clonotypes between healthy human individuals. Sequencing was performed with immunoSEQ multiplex PCR; in TCRdb, only in-frame clones are kept and a portion is missing. The sample records approximately 720,000 clones, 55% to 75% being singletons. The specimen was memory CD4+ T cells sorted from blood. Every receptor here comes from a woman in her twenties or thirties in good health. CDR3s include the opening cysteine and the closing phenylalanine or tryptophan. D genes are given only for firm matches. Only some rows state a clone size, as once, few, many or a class for expanded clones.

V: TRBV5-1
J: TRBJ2-5
size: .
D: .
DNA: TGCGCCAGCAGCCCCGGAAGAGGGCCCCAAGAGACCCAGTACTTC
CDR3: CASSPGRGPQETQYF

V: TRBV6-5
J: TRBJ2-1
size: .
D: .
DNA: TGTGCCAGCAGCCTAGCTACCGGGATCAATGAGCAGTTCTTC
CDR3: CASSLATGINEQFF

V: TRBV19
J: TRBJ1-5
size: .
D: .
DNA: TGTGCCAGTAGTATCAGCAACAATCAGCCCCAGCATTTT
CDR3: CASSISNNQPQHF

V: TRBV18
J: TRBJ2-2
size: .
D: TRBD2
DNA: TGTGCCAGCTCACTGATGACTAGCGGGAATACCGGGGAGCTGTTTTTT
CDR3: CASSLMTSGNTGELFF

V: TRBV4-1
J: TRBJ2-1
size: .
D: .
DNA: TGCGCCAGCAGCCAAGTGGATCGCGGAGGGGGCTATAGGAATGAGCAGTTCTTC
CDR3: CASSQVDRGGGYRNEQFF

V: TRBV25-1
J: TRBJ2-7
size: .
D: TRBD1
DNA: TGTGCCAGCAGTGAAACTGCCCGGGACAGGGGCTACGAGCAGTACTTC
CDR3: CASSETARDRGYEQYF

V: TRBV2
J: TRBJ2-2
size: many
D: TRBD1
DNA: TGTGCCAGCAGCGATACCGGGACAGGTGTCTACGGGGAGCTGTTTTTT
CDR3: CASSDTGTGVYGELFF

V: TRBV7-8
J: TRBJ2-5
size: .
D: TRBD1
DNA: TGTGCCAGCAGCTGGGGGACAGAAAAAGAGACCCAGTACTTC
CDR3: CASSWGTEKETQYF

V: TRBV19
J: TRBJ2-7
size: .
D: TRBD1
DNA: TGTGCCAGTAGTACCAACACAGGGGGCGGCTACGAGCAGTACTTC
CDR3: CASSTNTGGGYEQYF

V: TRBV2
J: TRBJ1-3
size: once
D: .
DNA: TGTGCCAGCAGTGAGGGACGGTCCTCTGGAAACACCATATATTTT
CDR3: CASSEGRSSGNTIYF

V: TRBV28
J: TRBJ1-5
size: .
D: .
DNA: TGTGCCAGCGTACTCCATAGGTGGGGATATAGCAATCAGCCCCAGCATTTT
CDR3: CASVLHRWGYSNQPQHF

V: TRBV4-1
J: TRBJ2-1
size: .
D: TRBD2
DNA: TGCGCCAGCAGCCATGGTACTAGCGGATTCAACAATGAGCAGTTCTTC
CDR3: CASSHGTSGFNNEQFF

V: TRBV30
J: TRBJ1-4
size: .
D: TRBD1
DNA: TGTGCCTGGAGTACTATAGACAGGGGGAAGGAAAAACTGTTTTTT
CDR3: CAWSTIDRGKEKLFF

V: TRBV28
J: TRBJ1-3
size: .
D: .
DNA: TGTGCCAGCAGTCCCCAGGGGCGTTATTACTCTGGAAACACCATATATTTT
CDR3: CASSPQGRYYSGNTIYF

V: TRBV7-9
J: TRBJ2-5
size: .
D: TRBD1
DNA: TGTGCCAGCAGCTCAACACAGGGGGCGACCCAGTACTTC
CDR3: CASSSTQGATQYF

V: TRBV5-1
J: TRBJ2-2
size: .
D: TRBD2
DNA: TGCGCCAGCAGGTTAGCGGGAGGTACGAACACCGGGGAGCTGTTTTTT
CDR3: CASRLAGGTNTGELFF

V: TRBV2
J: TRBJ1-2
size: .
D: .
DNA: TGTGCCAGCAGTGAAGTGGATTTGTCGGTCTCCTATGGCTACACCTTC
CDR3: CASSEVDLSVSYGYTF

V: TRBV29-1
J: TRBJ1-4
size: .
D: .
DNA: TGCAGCGCTCTACGTAAGGGGGGCAATGAAAAACTGTTTTTT
CDR3: CSALRKGGNEKLFF

V: TRBV6-1
J: TRBJ1-3
size: .
D: .
DNA: TGTGCCAGCAGTGAGACCAGGGGACTTGGAAACACCATATATTTT
CDR3: CASSETRGLGNTIYF

V: TRBV4-2
J: TRBJ2-7
size: many
D: .
DNA: TGTGCCAGCAGCCAAGATGATGCGTCCCCTTCCTACGAGCAGTACTTC
CDR3: CASSQDDASPSYEQYF

V: TRBV28
J: TRBJ2-7
size: once
D: .
DNA: TGTGCCAGCAGTTTGGTTTTAGGGTCCTACGAGCAGTACTTC
CDR3: CASSLVLGSYEQYF

V: TRBV19
J: TRBJ2-5
size: once
D: .
DNA: TGTGCCAGTAGTACCGGAAGAGAGGGGGCCCAGTACTTC
CDR3: CASSTGREGAQYF

V: TRBV27
J: TRBJ1-5
size: .
D: .
DNA: TGTGCCAGCCGCCTTGGAGGGGGGACGCAGCCCCAGCATTTT
CDR3: CASRLGGGTQPQHF

V: TRBV7-3
J: TRBJ2-6
size: .
D: .
DNA: TGTGCCAGCAGCTCAGGGGCTGGGGCCAACGTCCTGACTTTC
CDR3: CASSSGAGANVLTF

V: TRBV4-1
J: TRBJ1-1
size: few
D: TRBD1
DNA: TGCGCCAGCAGCCAAGGAGAGGGGGCAGTTCGCTCGATCTTT
CDR3: CASSQGEGAVRSIF

V: TRBV4-2
J: TRBJ1-3
size: many
D: .
DNA: TGTGCCAGCAGCCAAGGGTTACACCGGGGTGGAAACACCATATATTTT
CDR3: CASSQGLHRGGNTIYF

V: TRBV27
J: TRBJ1-5
size: .
D: .
DNA: TGTGCCAGCAGTTTTCGGCAGGTCGACCAGCCCCAGCATTTT
CDR3: CASSFRQVDQPQHF

V: TRBV9
J: TRBJ2-5
size: .
D: TRBD2
DNA: TGTGCCAGCAGCAGAGCCTCCGGGACTATCGTAGAGACCCAGTACTTC
CDR3: CASSRASGTIVETQYF

V: TRBV27
J: TRBJ2-5
size: .
D: TRBD2
DNA: TGTGCCAGCAGTCCAGGGACTAGAGGGGAGACCCAGTACTTC
CDR3: CASSPGTRGETQYF

V: TRBV18
J: TRBJ2-7
size: few
D: .
DNA: TGTGCCAGCTCACCAGACCAGGACAGCTCCTACGAGCAGTACTTC
CDR3: CASSPDQDSSYEQYF

V: TRBV30
J: TRBJ1-2
size: .
D: TRBD1
DNA: TGTGCCTGGAGCGCGACAGGGGTGGAAGGCTACACCTTC
CDR3: CAWSATGVEGYTF

V: TRBV25-1
J: TRBJ1-2
size: .
D: .
DNA: TGTGCCAGCAGTGACTACACGAACTATGGCTACACCTTC
CDR3: CASSDYTNYGYTF

V: TRBV5-1
J: TRBJ1-5
size: .
D: .
DNA: TGCGCCAGCAGCTTGTCGGGGGCGGAACAGCCCCAGCATTTT
CDR3: CASSLSGAEQPQHF

V: TRBV7-9
J: TRBJ1-2
size: .
D: TRBD1
DNA: TGTGCCAGCAGCTTCCGGGAGGACAGGGGCTACACCTTC
CDR3: CASSFREDRGYTF

V: TRBV29-1
J: TRBJ1-2
size: many
D: TRBD1
DNA: TGCAGCGTTGATGGGTTAGGGGGCGTCTATGGCTACACCTTC
CDR3: CSVDGLGGVYGYTF

V: TRBV6-4
J: TRBJ2-4
size: .
D: TRBD1
DNA: TGTGCCAGCAGTGACCCTTACAGGGGGGCCAAAAACATTCAGTACTTC
CDR3: CASSDPYRGAKNIQYF

V: TRBV5-1
J: TRBJ1-1
size: few
D: .
DNA: TGCGCCAGCAGTCTCGCCGGGGACCCGGCTACTGAAGCTTTCTTT
CDR3: CASSLAGDPATEAFF

V: TRBV4-2
J: TRBJ2-6
size: .
D: .
DNA: TGTGCCAGCAGCCAGCCACAGGCTCAAGACCGGGGCGTCCTGACTTTC
CDR3: CASSQPQAQDRGVLTF

V: TRBV29-1
J: TRBJ2-1
size: .
D: .
DNA: TGCAGCGCCTTCTCGGGATACAATGAGCAGTTCTTC
CDR3: CSAFSGYNEQFF

V: TRBV19
J: TRBJ2-1
size: many
D: .
DNA: TGTGCCAGTAGTGGTCTGGTATACAATGAGCAGTTCTTC
CDR3: CASSGLVYNEQFF

V: TRBV5-1
J: TRBJ2-3
size: .
D: .
DNA: TGCGCCAGCAAGGCGGGGGACAAGTACACAGATACGCAGTATTTT
CDR3: CASKAGDKYTDTQYF